The 18 T cell receptor beta chains listed next were all sequenced from one sample in a study of CD8 T cells in ankylosing spondylitis. TCRdb called the 5' RACE reads again in MiXCR, with one record for every CDR3 protein. The profile shows about 240,000 distinct CDR3 sequences, about 10% of them singletons. The source material was blood, either unsorted or a sorted T cell fraction (not recorded which). The receptors shown here come from a male donor with ankylosing spondylitis or in good health (not recorded which).

This clonotype was detected a few times. The chain combines TRBV4-1 with TRBJ2-5, with D uncertain. The CDR3 runs 13 residues. Trimming left V 8 bases short and J 3 bases short, with 13 bases between. In germline, CDR1 is MGHRA, CDR2 YSYEKL. Here the CDR3 DNA reads TGCGCCAGCCGGTTCTCGGGTAAAGAGACCCAGTACTTC. It codes for CASRFSGKETQYF.

Ten or more counts support this clonotype. The CDR3, as DNA: TGCAGTGCCGACGGGGCGTTGGACACCGGGGAGCTGTTTTTT. As protein: CSADGALDTGELFF. The rearrangement uses TRBV20-1 and TRBJ2-2; D may match TRBD1 or TRBD2 (5 bases each). Germline CDR1 reads DFQATT; CDR2 reads SNEGSKA (reference sequence). There are 14 residues in the CDR3. Trimming pared 6 bases from V and 3 bases from J, leaving 14 bases between.

This clonotype was picked up many times. The V and J genes are TRBV5-1 and TRBJ2-5; D is possibly TRBD1 or TRBD2 (5 bases each). CDR1 and CDR2 (germline): SGHRS, YFSETQ. This CDR3 has 15 residues. V gave up 2 bases and J gave up 2 bases, with 13 bases separating them. The CDR3 spells CASSFSGTDQETQYF. The DNA of the CDR3 is TGCGCCAGCAGCTTCTCCGGGACGGATCAAGAGACCCAGTACTTC.

At least ten counts were recorded for this clonotype. V usage is TRBV20-1 and J usage is TRBJ2-1; D not certain. Germline V gene data show CDR1 as DFQATT and CDR2 as SNEGSKA (reference sequence). This CDR3 spans 12 amino acids. V shed 6 bases and J shed 6 bases, with 12 bases lying between them. The DNA for the CDR3 is TGCAGTGCCCAGCGTAGACTCAATGAGCAGTTCTTC. Its translation is CSAQRRLNEQFF.

This clonotype was recorded at least ten times. V gene TRBV7-6 combines with J gene TRBJ1-1, with D unclear. Germline V gene sequence: CDR1 SGHVS, CDR2 FNYEAQ. The CDR3 loop spans 11 amino acids. Trimming left V 6 bases short and J 4 bases short, with 6 bases between. CDR3 sequence (DNA): TGTGCCAGCAGTCGGGTCACTGAAGCTTTCTTT. This sequence encodes CASSRVTEAFF.

This clonotype came up many times. This chain joins TRBV15 and TRBJ2-5; 7 nucleotides align to TRBD1. The CDR3 totals 14 residues. Unmatched junction bases numbered 7, after V lost 4 bases and J lost 5 bases. Germline CDR1 reads LNHNV; CDR2 reads YYDKDF (reference sequence). The DNA of the CDR3 is TGTGCCACCAGCATACACAGGGGTCAGGAGACCCAGTACTTC. It translates to CATSIHRGQETQYF.

This clonotype has ten or more counts. The limits of the CDR3 on the DNA are not certain, so only TCRdb's listed CDR3 is given. The chain uses TRBV13 and TRBJ2-2; the D call of TRBD1 is as the table states it, not checked on the DNA. Both ends counted, the CDR3 spans 15 residues. The germline V gene encodes CDR1 PRHDT and CDR2 FYEKMQ (reference sequence). The CDR3 here is CASSSSGQGTGELFF.

This clonotype appeared many times. This chain links TRBV5-1 with TRBJ2-5, with D perhaps assigned TRBD1 or TRBD2 (7 bases each). V was trimmed by 4 bases and J by 5 bases, leaving 18 bases between them. CDR3 length equals 15 residues. CDR1 is SGHRS, CDR2 YFSETQ, per germline. CDR3 bases: TGCGCCAGCAGCCCCCGGGGAGGGGGCCACGAGACCCAGTACTTC. Residues: CASSPRGGGHETQYF.

This clonotype was observed many times. The chain carries TRBV6-2 or TRBV6-3 and TRBJ2-2; D is possibly TRBD1 (6 bases). The ends were cut back, 4 bases at V and 1 base at J, with 7 bases in the middle. This CDR3 contains 14 residues. Germline V gene lookup returns CDR1 MNHEY and CDR2 SVGEGT. CDR3 nucleotides: TGTGCCAGCAGTTGGACAGTGAACACCGGGGAGCTGTTTTTT. This encodes CASSWTVNTGELFF.

The table lists this clonotype with many counts. For the CDR3, the DNA is TGCGCCAGCAGCAATTCGGGACTAGCGGAGATATACAAGGGGCAGTTCTTC. The encoded protein is CASSNSGLAEIYKGQFF. The V call is TRBV5-1, the J call TRBJ2-1, with 11 bases that match TRBD2. The CDR3 extends over 17 amino acids. V shed 4 bases, J shed 12 bases, and the junction held 18 bases outside the gene matches. Looked up from germline, CDR1 is SGHRS and CDR2 is YFSETQ.

This clonotype was picked up many times. The V gene is TRBV10-3, the J gene TRBJ2-1; 10 nucleotides align to TRBD2. CDR1 and CDR2 (germline): ENHRY, SYGVKD. J gave up 0 bases and V 7 bases, and 15 bases lay outside the gene matches. The CDR3 sequence is 19 residues long. The DNA for the CDR3 is TGTGCCATCAACACTTACAACTTAGCGGGAGGTTACTCCTACAATGAGCAGTTCTTC. Encoded protein: CAINTYNLAGGYSYNEQFF.

This clonotype was counted at least ten times. This chain joins TRBV29-1 and TRBJ1-5; 7 bases match TRBD1. This CDR3 contains 13 residues. V lost 5 bases and J lost 7; bases outside the gene matches: 8. In germline, CDR1 is SQVTM, CDR2 ANQGSEA. In DNA form, the CDR3 reads TGCAGCGTTCGGACAGGAGGTGACCAGCCCCAGCATTTT. This encodes CSVRTGGDQPQHF.

Ten or more counts support this clonotype. This rearrangement joins TRBV5-1 to TRBJ2-5; TRBD2 aligns across 7 bases. Per the germline V gene, CDR1 is SGHRS and CDR2 is YFSETQ. The CDR3 is made up of 14 amino acids. After removal of 4 bases from V and 3 bases from J, the junction contained 6 bases not matched to a gene. The DNA of the CDR3 is TGCGCCAGCAGCAAGCGGGATGGGGAAGAGACCCAGTACTTC. This translates into CASSKRDGEETQYF.

This clonotype was counted at least ten times. The chain's CDR3 is CSANRDRANNEQFF. The CDR3 DNA is TGCAGTGCGAACCGGGACAGGGCGAACAATGAGCAGTTCTTC. The rearrangement uses TRBV20-1 and TRBJ2-1; 9 nucleotides align to TRBD1. Per the germline V gene, CDR1 is DFQATT and CDR2 is SNEGSKA (reference sequence). Trimming took 6 bases from V and 5 from J; bases not matched to a gene: 8. The CDR3 extends over 14 amino acids.

This clonotype was counted many times. V is TRBV6-1 and J is TRBJ2-7; 10 bases line up with TRBD2. Losses at the gene ends were 6 bases for V and 0 bases for J; bases not matched to a gene: 2. The CDR3 has 14 amino acids. From germline, CDR1 is MNHNS and CDR2 SASEGT. CDR3 sequence reads: CASRLAGSSYEQYF. CDR3 DNA sequence: TGTGCCAGCAGACTAGCGGGGAGCTCCTACGAGCAGTACTTC.

This clonotype was picked up many times. This chain links TRBV6-1 with TRBJ2-3, with 7 positions matching TRBD1. The CDR3 loop spans 14 amino acids. The J segment lost 0 bases and the V segment lost 7 bases, leaving 4 bases of the junction unmatched. From germline, CDR1 is MNHNS and CDR2 SASEGT. Here the CDR3 reads CASKKQGSTDTQYF. In nucleotides, the CDR3 is TGTGCCAGCAAAAAACAGGGGAGCACAGATACGCAGTATTTT.

There are many counts of this clonotype. This rearrangement joins TRBV21-1 to TRBJ2-3; the DNA was not compared with TRBD2, the D call given in the table. TRBV21-1 is termed a pseudogene. This CDR3 has 18 amino acids. The CDR3 region is CASSRRTSGKASTDTQYF. DNA for the CDR3: TGTGCCAGCAGCAGGAGGACTAGCGGAAAAGCTAGCACAGATACGCAGTATTTT.

V usage is TRBV14 and J usage is TRBJ2-1; D remains ambiguous. The CDR3 has 14 residues. Germline CDR1 SGHDN, CDR2 FVKESK. V was shortened by 3 bases and J by 4 bases, with 10 bases between the two germline ends. The DNA of the CDR3 is TGTGCCAGCAGCCACATCGACCCATACAATGAGCAGTTCTTC. This gives the protein CASSHIDPYNEQFF.